Given below is one TCR beta chain in context. This CDR3 is built from 13 residues. The V gene lost 2 bases and the J gene lost 6 bases, with 9 bases spanning the gap. Measured with immunoSEQ multiplex PCR; TCRdb has only the in-frame clones, and not every one. This sample has tens of thousands of clones, with 80% to 95% found just once. The sample belongs to a study of blood T cell repertoires in COVID-19. Sample: peripheral blood. This clonotype was obtained from a human donor with active COVID-19. The donor label of this sample is uncertain. The chain employs TRBV12-3 or TRBV12-4 and TRBJ2-3; tentative D call: TRBD2 (6 bases). For the CDR3, the DNA is TGTGCCAGCAGTTTATATGGGGGGGATACGCAGTATTTT. Amino acids: CASSLYGGDTQYF.